What follows is one TCR beta chain and its context. Its target is not known. This sample is part of a study of T cells in Graves' hyperthyroidism and ophthalmopathy. Study conclusions and caveats: Researchers found most expanded thyroid clonotypes above 0.001 in blood as well. Researchers report that a 13 V-J model separated ophthalmopathy from stable hyperthyroidism.

RNA transcripts served as the template for amplifying TCR beta CDR3 regions. Primed by the HTBI set, a first-round RT-PCR was run on the TCR CDR3. TCRdb re-analysed the multiplex PCR reads in MiXCR, keeping a single row per CDR3 protein. The profile shows hundreds of thousands of distinct CDR3 sequences, just under 45% of them singletons. Germline lookup yields CDR1 MNHEY and CDR2 SVGAGI. V was clipped by 5 bases and J by 4 bases, with 15 bases between them. There are 15 residues in the CDR3. Orbital computed tomography, thyroid ultrasound, serum thyroxine and TRAb, and clinical symptoms together informed the diagnoses.

The V gene is TRBV6-5, the J gene TRBJ1-3, with unresolved D. Material: peripheral blood or thyroid tissue (not recorded which). The sequence was obtained from an adult man with Graves' disease, either hyperthyroidism or ophthalmopathy (not recorded which). The CDR3 protein is CASSPTGTLGNTIYF. In DNA, the CDR3 is TGTGCCAGCAGTCCCACCGGCACCCTCGGAAACACCATATATTTT.